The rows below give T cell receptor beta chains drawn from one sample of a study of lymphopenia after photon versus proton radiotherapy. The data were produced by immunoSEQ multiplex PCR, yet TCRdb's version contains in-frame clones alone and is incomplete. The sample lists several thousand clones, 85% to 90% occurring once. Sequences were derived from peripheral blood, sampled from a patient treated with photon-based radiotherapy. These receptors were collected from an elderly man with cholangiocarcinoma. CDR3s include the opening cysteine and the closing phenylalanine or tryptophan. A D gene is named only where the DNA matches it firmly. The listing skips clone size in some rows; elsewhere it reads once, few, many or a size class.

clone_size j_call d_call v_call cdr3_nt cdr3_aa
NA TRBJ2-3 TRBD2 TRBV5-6 TGTGCCAGCAGCTTGGGTCCTAGCGGCGTCACAGATACGCAGTATTTT CASSLGPSGVTDTQYF
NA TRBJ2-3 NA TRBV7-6 TGTGCCAGCAGCTTAGGCCGGACCACAGATACGCAGTATTTT CASSLGRTTDTQYF
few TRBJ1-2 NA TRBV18 TGTGCCAGCTCACCGCCGGGCTACTATGGCTACACCTTC CASSPPGYYGYTF
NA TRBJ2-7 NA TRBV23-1 TGCGCCAGCAGTCAATCGGGGTTGTACGAGCAGTACTTC CASSQSGLYEQYF
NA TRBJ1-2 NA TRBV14 TGTGCCAGCAGCCAAGTAGAGGGATGGAACTATGGCTACACCTTC CASSQVEGWNYGYTF
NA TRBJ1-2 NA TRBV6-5 TGTGCCAGCAGTTACGGGCAGGGAGGCTATGGCTACACCTTC CASSYGQGGYGYTF
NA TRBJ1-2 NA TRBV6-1 TGTGCCAGCAGTGAGGGACTCCCTGCATTC CASSEGLPAF
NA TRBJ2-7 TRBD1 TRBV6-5 TGTGCCAGCAGTTACAAGGGACAGGGCTCCTACGAGCAGTACTTC CASSYKGQGSYEQYF
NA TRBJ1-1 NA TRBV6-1 TGTGCCAGCATCTCATGGCAGGGGACTGAAGCTTTCTTT CASISWQGTEAFF
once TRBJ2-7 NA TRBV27 TGTGCCAGCAAAGGTACCCTAAGCTCCTACGAGCAGTACTTC CASKGTLSSYEQYF
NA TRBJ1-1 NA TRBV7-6 TGTGCCAGCACCGGGAGGGGGAGGGGACACACTGAAGCTTTCTTT CASTGRGRGHTEAFF
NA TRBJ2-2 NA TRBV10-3 TGTGCCGCGAGAGGGGGGGGCACCGGGGAGCTGTTTTTT CAARGGGTGELFF
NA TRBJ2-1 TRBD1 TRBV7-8 TGTGCCAGCAGCTTAGTGGGACAGAGTGGGGGTGAGCAGTTCTTC CASSLVGQSGGEQFF
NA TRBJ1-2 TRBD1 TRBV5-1 TGCGCCAGCAGCTCAGGGGACAGAATTTATGGCTACACCTTC CASSSGDRIYGYTF
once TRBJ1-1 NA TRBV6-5 TGTGCCAGCAGTACCCCCTCCTTGGGGGCGGGTTGGGCTTTCTTT CASSTPSLGAGWAFF
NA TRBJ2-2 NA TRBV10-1 TGCGCCAGCAGTGACAGGGTGGGGGAGAACACCGGGGAGCTGTTTTTT CASSDRVGENTGELFF
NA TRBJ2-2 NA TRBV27 TGTGCCAGCAGTCGATTCGCGGGGGAGCTGTTTTTT CASSRFAGELFF
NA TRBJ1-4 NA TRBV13 TGTGCCAGCAGCTTTTACGGGGAAAGACTGTTTTTT CASSFYGERLFF
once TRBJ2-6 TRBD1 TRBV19 TGTGCCAGTAGTAGAACAGGGGGGTGGGGCTCTGGGGCCAACGTCCTGACTTTC CASSRTGGWGSGANVLTF
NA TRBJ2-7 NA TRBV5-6 TGTGCCAGCAGCTTAGGGTACGAGCAGTACTTC CASSLGYEQYF
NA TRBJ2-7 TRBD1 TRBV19 TGTGCCACCCGGACAGGATCTGGCGAGCAGTACTTC CATRTGSGEQYF
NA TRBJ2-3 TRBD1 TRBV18 TGTGCCAGCTCACCAGGGACAGGGGACTCAGATACGCAGTATTTT CASSPGTGDSDTQYF
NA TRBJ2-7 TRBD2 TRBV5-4 TGTGCCAGCAGCTTCAGTCGGGGGGAGGACGAGCAGTACTTC CASSFSRGEDEQYF
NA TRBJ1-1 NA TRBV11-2 TGTGCCAGCAGGATGGGAGTGAACACTGAAGCTTTCTTT CASRMGVNTEAFF
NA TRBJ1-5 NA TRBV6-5 TGTGCCAGCAGTTACTCGGCCTATAGCAATCAGCCCCAGCATTTT CASSYSAYSNQPQHF
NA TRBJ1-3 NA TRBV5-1 TGCGCCAGCAACCCCGGCACGGCGAGCTCTGGAAACACCATATATTTT CASNPGTASSGNTIYF
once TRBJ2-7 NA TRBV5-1 TGCGCCAGCAGCTACCGGGACGGCGACGAGCAGTACTTC CASSYRDGDEQYF
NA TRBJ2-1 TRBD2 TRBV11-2 TGTGCCAGCAGCTTAAGCGGGGGGGACTACAATGAGCAGTTCTTC CASSLSGGDYNEQFF
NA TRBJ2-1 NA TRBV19 TGTGCCAGTAGTTCCAGGGCGGAGCAGTTCTTC CASSSRAEQFF
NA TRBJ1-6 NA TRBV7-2 TGTGCCAGCAGCTTAGGTCAGGATTCCTCACCCCTCCACTTT CASSLGQDSSPLHF
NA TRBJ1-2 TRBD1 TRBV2 TGTGCCAGCCAAAGTTGGACAGGCTATGGCTACACCTTC CASQSWTGYGYTF
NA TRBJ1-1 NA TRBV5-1 TGCGCCAGCAGCTTGGGTATCAGGGGGAACACTGAAGCTTTCTTT CASSLGIRGNTEAFF
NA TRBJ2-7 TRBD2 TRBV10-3 TGTGCCATCAGTGAATCAGGGACTAGCAGAGTCTACGAGCAGTACTTC CAISESGTSRVYEQYF
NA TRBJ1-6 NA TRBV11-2 TGTGCCAGCAGCCCCGGCAGCGCTGATAATTCACCCCTCCACTTT CASSPGSADNSPLHF
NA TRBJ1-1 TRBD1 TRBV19 TGTGCCAGTAGCCGGGACAGGGGGTCCACTGAAGCTTTCTTT CASSRDRGSTEAFF
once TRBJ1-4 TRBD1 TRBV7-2 TGTGCCAGCAGCCGTCAGGGGGCAACTAATGAAAAACTGTTTTTT CASSRQGATNEKLFF
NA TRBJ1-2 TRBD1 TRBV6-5 TGTGCCAGCAGTGCAGTACAGGGGGCCGGCTACACCTTC CASSAVQGAGYTF
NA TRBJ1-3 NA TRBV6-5 TGTGCCAGCAGTCGACCCGGATCGGGGGGAAACACCATATATTTT CASSRPGSGGNTIYF
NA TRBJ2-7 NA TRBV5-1 TGCGCCAGCAGAGCCCAGGGTGGCGGTTTTTTGAACGAGCAGTACTTC CASRAQGGGFLNEQYF
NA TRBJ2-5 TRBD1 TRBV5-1 TGCGCCAGCAGCCGAAATGGACAGGGGTACCAAGAGACCCAGTACTTC CASSRNGQGYQETQYF